This T cell receptor beta chain was sequenced for a study of blood T cell repertoires in COVID-19. Trimming pared 0 bases from V and 4 bases from J, leaving 9 bases between. The CDR3 length is 14 residues. Germline CDR1 MNHEY, CDR2 SMNVEV (reference sequence). In its sample, this clone was seen once. Participant reports of clinical history set cohort assignment. Measured with immunoSEQ multiplex PCR; TCRdb has only the in-frame clones, and not every one. The table shows hundreds of thousands of clones, with 70% to 90% occurring only once. The clonotype was recovered from a woman in her forties who had recovered from COVID-19. The specimen was PBMCs or T cells enriched from blood (not recorded which). V usage is TRBV27 and J usage is TRBJ1-2, with no clear D. CDR3 loop: CASSLSSGSYGYTF. The DNA of the CDR3 is TGTGCCAGCAGTTTATCGTCGGGGTCCTATGGCTACACCTTC.